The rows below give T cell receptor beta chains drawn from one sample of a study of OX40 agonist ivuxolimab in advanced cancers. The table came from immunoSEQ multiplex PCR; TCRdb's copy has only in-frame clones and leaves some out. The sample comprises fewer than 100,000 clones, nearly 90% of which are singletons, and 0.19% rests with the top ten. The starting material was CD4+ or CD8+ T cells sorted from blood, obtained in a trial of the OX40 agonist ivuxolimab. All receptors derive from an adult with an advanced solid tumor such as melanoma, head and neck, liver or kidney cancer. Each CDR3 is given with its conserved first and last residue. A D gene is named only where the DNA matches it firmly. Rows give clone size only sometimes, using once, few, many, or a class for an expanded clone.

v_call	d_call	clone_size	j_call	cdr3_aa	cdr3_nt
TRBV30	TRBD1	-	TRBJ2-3	CAWTRQGVSDTQYF	TGTGCCTGGACTCGACAGGGGGTCTCAGATACGCAGTATTTT
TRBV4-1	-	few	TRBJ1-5	CASSRSQGSNQPQHF	TGCGCCAGCAGTCGGTCCCAGGGAAGCAATCAGCCCCAGCATTTT
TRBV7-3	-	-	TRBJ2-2	CASSLLPIRGTGELFF	TGTGCCAGCAGCTTACTTCCGATTCGTGGCACCGGGGAGCTGTTTTTT
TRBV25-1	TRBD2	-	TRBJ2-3	CASSPLGRPTDTQYF	TGTGCCAGCAGTCCCCTCGGGAGGCCTACAGATACGCAGTATTTT
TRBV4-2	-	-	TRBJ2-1	CASSQANLEVGEQFF	TGTGCCAGCAGCCAGGCCAATCTAGAAGTCGGAGAGCAGTTCTTC
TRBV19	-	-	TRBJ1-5	CASTLGLALSQPQHF	TGTGCCAGCACCTTGGGGCTAGCCCTCTCTCAGCCCCAGCATTTT
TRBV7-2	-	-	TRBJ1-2	CASSLTQGRDGYTF	TGTGCCAGCAGCTTGACACAAGGGAGGGATGGCTACACCTTC
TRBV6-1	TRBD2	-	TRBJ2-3	CASSVRGASTDTQYF	TGTGCCAGCAGTGTGCGGGGGGCTAGCACAGATACGCAGTATTTT
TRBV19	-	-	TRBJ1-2	CASSIPAPLYGYTF	TGTGCCAGTAGTATCCCGGCCCCGCTCTATGGCTACACCTTC
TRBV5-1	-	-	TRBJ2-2	CASSLGGKPGELFF	TGCGCCAGCAGCCTAGGAGGCAAACCCGGGGAGCTGTTTTTT